Below are 21 T cell receptor beta chains sequenced from a single sample in a study of cytomegalovirus exposure and HLA in healthy donors. The PCR contained 60 Vbeta and 13 Jbeta primers. The data were produced by immunoSEQ multiplex PCR, yet TCRdb's version contains in-frame clones alone and is incomplete. The top ten hold approximately 4.3% of the sample, which has tens of thousands of clones, 65% to 90% seen once. Source material: PBMCs. These receptors were obtained from a man in his thirties or forties in good health and CMV-seronegative.

V usage is TRBV11-2 and J usage is TRBJ1-3; 9 nucleotides agree with TRBD1. Germline V CDR1 and CDR2: SGHAT, FQNNGV. V trimming: 5 bases; J trimming: 1 base; junction bases outside the gene matches: 3. The CDR3 runs to 15 residues. CDR3 loop: CASSPGTGSGNTIYF. The CDR3 DNA sequence: TGTGCCAGCAGCCCCGGGACAGGGTCTGGAAACACCATATATTTT.

J is TRBJ2-5 and V is TRBV6-5, with D tentatively TRBD1 (5 bases). Germline V CDR1 and CDR2: MNHEY, SVGAGI. V was pared by 0 bases and J by 3 bases, with 8 bases between. The CDR3 is 14 amino acids. For the CDR3, the DNA is TGTGCCAGCAGTTACTCAGACAGAAAAGAGACCCAGTACTTC. Its protein product is CASSYSDRKETQYF.

This chain links TRBV19 with TRBJ2-3; 9 nucleotides match TRBD1. V lost 6 bases and J lost 6; bases outside the gene matches: 7. There are 14 residues in the CDR3. Germline values: CDR1 LNHDA, CDR2 SQIVND (reference sequence). CDR3 sequence (DNA): TGTGCCAGTAGCGACAGGGGGAAATCGGATACGCAGTATTTT. Its translation: CASSDRGKSDTQYF.

This clone has more than one count but fewer than ten. The chain combines TRBV6-6 with TRBJ1-5; no firm D call. The CDR3 extends over 13 amino acids. Germline CDR1 reads MNHNY; CDR2 reads SVGAGI (reference sequence). The V gene lost 4 bases and the J gene lost 5 bases, with 9 bases spanning the gap. The CDR3 DNA follows: TGTGCCAGCAGTTCAAACATCGATCAGCCCCAGCATTTT. This translates into CASSSNIDQPQHF.

There are a few counts of this clone. The chain carries TRBV2 and TRBJ2-5, with D perhaps matching TRBD1 (6 bases). V was clipped by 6 bases and J by 2 bases, with 13 bases between them. The CDR3 is 14 amino acids. Germline loops: CDR1 SNHLY, CDR2 FYNNEI. CDR3 sequence: CASRDNRDQETQYF. In nucleotides, the CDR3 is TGTGCCAGCAGAGATAACAGGGATCAAGAGACCCAGTACTTC.

In DNA, the CDR3 is TGTGCCAGCAGCCCCTGGGGGGTTCAAGAGACCCAGTACTTC. Its protein is CASSPWGVQETQYF. J is TRBJ2-5 and V is TRBV7-9, with D tentatively TRBD2 (6 bases). There are 14 residues in the CDR3. Germline CDR1 SEHNR, CDR2 FQNEAQ (reference sequence). V was pared by 5 bases and J by 2 bases, with 12 bases between.

The chain links TRBV5-1 to TRBJ2-2, with D maybe TRBD2 (5 bases). The ends were cut back, 6 bases at V and 4 bases at J, with 16 bases in the middle. CDR1 is SGHRS and CDR2 is YFSETQ in the germline V gene. The CDR3 has 15 amino acids. This CDR3 is CASTPLVGSTGELFF. The CDR3 DNA follows: TGCGCCAGCACCCCCCTAGTAGGGAGCACCGGGGAGCTGTTTTTT.

The J gene is TRBJ2-2, the V gene TRBV14; TRBD2 agrees at 10 bases. The CDR3 runs 16 residues. V shed 5 bases, J shed 1 base, and the junction held 4 bases outside the gene matches. Germline V lookup: CDR1 SGHDN, CDR2 FVKESK. As DNA, the CDR3 is TGTGCCAGCAGCTTAAGGACTAGCGGGAACACCGGGGAGCTGTTTTTT. Its translation: CASSLRTSGNTGELFF.

The chain links TRBV7-6 to TRBJ2-2, with a possible D match to TRBD1 (5 bases). This CDR3 spans 16 amino acids. CDR1 SGHVS and CDR2 FNYEAQ come from the germline V gene. V was cut by 5 bases and J by 2 bases, with 15 bases left in between. The CDR3 region is CASSRRSGYNTGELFF. Here the CDR3 DNA reads TGTGCCAGCAGCCGGCGGTCAGGGTACAACACCGGGGAGCTGTTTTTT.

This sequence joins TRBV6-5 and TRBJ2-2, with 8 bases that match TRBD2. Germline assignment: CDR1 MNHEY and CDR2 SVGAGI. V was clipped by 10 bases and J by 0 bases; unmatched bases: 4. The CDR3 is 14 residues long. In nucleotides, the CDR3 is TGTGCCACCCTGGGACTAGCGAACACCGGGGAGCTGTTTTTT. It codes for CATLGLANTGELFF.

The genes are TRBV12-1 and TRBJ2-1; the table's D call, TRBD2, has no DNA check behind it. TRBV12-1 is deemed a pseudogene. The CDR3 spans 15 residues. The CDR3 here is CASSLGGTSANEQFF. CDR3 sequence (DNA): TGTGCCAGCAGCTTGGGGGGGACTAGCGCGAATGAGCAGTTCTTC.

The V and J genes are TRBV14 and TRBJ1-1; D is unresolved. This CDR3 spans 16 amino acids. Germline-derived CDR1 and CDR2 are SGHDN and FVKESK. Deletions cut 0 bases from V and 0 bases from J, with 11 bases between. The CDR3 DNA reads TGTGCCAGCAGCCAAGAGGCGAGGGAAATGAACACTGAAGCTTTCTTT. Translating gives CASSQEAREMNTEAFF.

The J gene is TRBJ2-6, the V gene TRBV5-8; no clear D. Per the germline V gene, CDR1 is SGHTS and CDR2 is YDEGEE. This CDR3 comprises 15 residues. V lost 2 bases and J lost 0, with 6 bases in between. CDR3 in amino acids: CASSFRSSGANVLTF. DNA of the CDR3: TGTGCCAGCAGCTTTAGGAGCTCTGGGGCCAACGTCCTGACTTTC.

About this clone itself: In the same sample, other DNA sequences code for this CDR3. CDR3 residues: CATSSPLAGGYNEQFF. CDR3 in DNA: TGTGCCACCAGCAGTCCCCTAGCGGGGGGTTACAATGAGCAGTTCTTC. The chain joins TRBV15 to TRBJ2-1; the match to TRBD2 covers 11 bases. J lost 4 bases, V lost 3 bases, and 5 bases had no gene match. The CDR3 contains 16 residues. From germline, CDR1 is LNHNV and CDR2 YYDKDF (reference sequence). Full variable domain (outside the CDR3, taken from reference TRBV15 and TRBJ2-1): DAMVIQNPRYQVTQFGKPVTLSCSQTLNHNVMYWYQQKSSQAPKLLFHYYDKDFNNEADTPDNFQSRRPNTSFCFLDIRSPGLGDTAMYLCATSSPLAGGYNEQFFGPGTRLTVL.

The chain employs TRBV9 and TRBJ2-7; 7 bases align to TRBD1. This CDR3 is 15 amino acids long. Per the germline V gene, CDR1 is SGDLS and CDR2 is YYNGEE. The junction had 7 bases not matched to a gene; V was cut back by 4 bases and J by 0 bases. The CDR3 coding sequence is TGTGCCAGCAGCCAAGGGGGCTCTTACTCCTACGAGCAGTACTTC. Encoded protein: CASSQGGSYSYEQYF.

The V call is TRBV7-9, the J call TRBJ2-5, with a tentative D call TRBD1 (5 bases). With the DNA end fitting TRBJ2-7 better, the J assignment may be wrong. The CDR3 runs 13 residues. Germline values: CDR1 SEHNR, CDR2 FQNEAQ (reference sequence). The CDR3 sequence: CASSPIGAYEQYF. The CDR3 region has the DNA TGTGCCAGCAGCCCGATAGGGGCGTACGAGCAGTACTTC.

This clone has only one observation. The J gene is TRBJ2-4, the V gene TRBV27; TRBD2 aligns across 7 bases. The CDR3 covers 17 residues. Germline CDR1 reads MNHEY; CDR2 reads SMNVEV (reference sequence). V was clipped by 2 bases and J by 0 bases; unmatched bases: 7. The CDR3 sequence: CASSLIGTTTAKNIQYF. For the CDR3, the DNA is TGTGCCAGCAGTTTAATAGGGACTACCACAGCCAAAAACATTCAGTACTTC.

This clone was observed a few times. The junction differs from germline at one of its ends, possibly a read error. The CDR3 region has the DNA TGTGCCAGTAGTGGACAGACCGGAAACACCATATATTTT. Its protein product is CASSGQTGNTIYF. The J gene is TRBJ1-3, the V gene TRBV2; D may be TRBD1 (6 bases). The V gene's germline CDR1 is SNHLY and CDR2 FYNNEI. CDR3 length: 13 residues.

V usage is TRBV7-6 and J usage is TRBJ2-5, with a weak D call TRBD1 (6 bases). The CDR3 runs to 16 residues. Per the germline V gene, CDR1 is SGHVS and CDR2 is FNYEAQ. Trimming left V 6 bases short and J 0 bases short, with 17 bases between. The CDR3 loop is CASSPGDTLYQETQYF. CDR3 coding DNA: TGTGCCAGCAGTCCCGGGGACACCCTGTACCAAGAGACCCAGTACTTC.

To note about this clone: One end of the junction is discordant with germline, which a read error may explain. The J gene is TRBJ1-2, the V gene TRBV7-9; D is uncertain. This CDR3 contains 12 residues. Germline CDR1 reads SEHNR; CDR2 reads FQNEAQ (reference sequence). Written as DNA, the CDR3 is TGTTCCAGCTCCACGGCGGGGATTGGCTACACCTTC. This encodes CSSSTAGIGYTF.

The V gene is TRBV6-6, the J gene TRBJ2-1, with 8 bases aligning to TRBD1. CDR1 and CDR2 (germline): MNHNY, SVGAGI (reference sequence). Losses at the gene ends were 1 base for V and 7 bases for J; bases not matched to a gene: 3. CDR3 size: 14 residues. The CDR3 DNA is TGTGCCAGCAGTTACTTTACAGGGGGGAATGAGCAGTTCTTC. This encodes CASSYFTGGNEQFF.